A single sample is the source of the 29 T cell receptor beta chains below, sequenced in a study of blood T cell repertoires in COVID-19. Sequenced by immunoSEQ multiplex PCR; TCRdb stores in-frame clones only, minus some. The sample has about 260,000 clones; approximately 90% are singletons. The sample was PBMCs or T cells enriched from blood (not recorded which). Source of these receptors: a woman between 50 and 59 years old who had recovered from COVID-19.

The chain joins TRBV19 to TRBJ2-1; TRBD2 aligns across 10 bases. V lost 4 bases and J lost 4; bases outside the gene matches: 1. There are 14 residues in the CDR3. Per the germline V gene, CDR1 is LNHDA and CDR2 is SQIVND (reference sequence). In DNA form, the CDR3 reads TGTGCCAGTAGTAAAGCGGGAGGGTACAATGAGCAGTTCTTC. This sequence encodes CASSKAGGYNEQFF.

J is TRBJ2-1 and V is TRBV19, with 9 bases matching TRBD1. There are 16 residues in the CDR3. In germline, CDR1 is LNHDA, CDR2 SQIVND (reference sequence). Trimming took 3 bases from V and 8 from J; bases not matched to a gene: 11. The CDR3 is CASSIRPGTGQDEQFF. DNA for the CDR3: TGTGCCAGTAGTATTAGGCCTGGGACAGGGCAAGATGAGCAGTTCTTC. The complete variable domain, with remaining parts taken from reference TRBV19 and TRBJ2-1, reads DGGITQSPKYLFRKEGQNVTLSCEQNLNHDAMYWYRQDPGQGLRLIYYSQIVNDFQKGDIAEGYSVSREKKESFPLTVTSAQKNPTAFYLCASSIRPGTGQDEQFFGPGTRLTVL.

This chain links TRBV6-4 with TRBJ1-2; 12 positions agree with TRBD1. Germline-derived CDR1 and CDR2 are MRHNA and SNTAGT. CDR3 length: 14 residues. The J segment lost 7 bases and the V segment lost 6 bases, leaving 6 bases of the junction unmatched. CDR3 sequence reads: CASRPGQGAVGYTF. CDR3 in DNA: TGTGCCAGCAGGCCGGGACAGGGGGCTGTTGGCTACACCTTC.

As to this clone: Its ends do not fully match the called genes, so a read error is possible. The chain employs TRBV7-7 and TRBJ1-1; TRBD1 matches at 8 bases. Germline-derived CDR1 and CDR2 are SSHAT and FNYEAQ (reference sequence). The CDR3 has 16 residues. The CDR3 nucleotides read TGTGCTAGCAGACCATATCAGGGGGCGACGGACACTGAAGCTTTCTTT. Protein sequence: CASRPYQGATDTEAFF.

V and J are TRBV5-1 and TRBJ1-1; D is unclear. V was cut by 0 bases and J by 3 bases, with 9 bases left in between. CDR3 length: 14 amino acids. Per germline, CDR1 SGHRS and CDR2 YFSETQ. The CDR3 DNA reads as TGCGCCAGCAGCTTGGGGCGGGTTGACACTGAAGCTTTCTTT. Residues: CASSLGRVDTEAFF.

Here the CDR3 reads CASSSSGTGGIYGYTF. The CDR3 bases are TGTGCCAGCAGTTCCTCCGGGACAGGGGGAATCTATGGCTACACCTTC. This chain joins TRBV28 and TRBJ1-2; 11 bases match TRBD1. The ends lost 4 bases at V and 4 bases at J; junction bases unmatched: 8. From germline, CDR1 is MDHEN and CDR2 SYDVKM. CDR3 length: 16 amino acids.

V gene TRBV7-3 combines with J gene TRBJ2-1; TRBD2 aligns across 9 bases. CDR1 SGHTA and CDR2 FQGTGA come from the germline V gene. Losses at the gene ends were 1 base for V and 3 bases for J; bases not matched to a gene: 7. This CDR3 comprises 17 residues. CDR3 coding DNA: TGTGCCAGCAGCTTAAGTCGGCGGGAGGGGAACTACAATGAGCAGTTCTTC. Its protein is CASSLSRREGNYNEQFF.

The V call is TRBV27, the J call TRBJ2-1, with D uncertain. V was clipped by 3 bases and J by 7 bases, with 13 bases between them. This CDR3 has 14 amino acids. Per germline, CDR1 MNHEY and CDR2 SMNVEV (reference sequence). In nucleotides, the CDR3 is TGTGCCAGCAGTTTGGTCGGGTCTCCTAATGAGCAGTTCTTC. Amino acids: CASSLVGSPNEQFF.

The rearrangement joins TRBV27 to TRBJ1-3, with 9 positions matching TRBD1. V shed 5 bases and J 4 bases; nucleotides not matched to a gene: 9. The germline V gene has CDR1 MNHEY and CDR2 SMNVEV (reference sequence). This CDR3 has 16 residues. CDR3 loop: CASSTTGTGLGNTIYF. CDR3 in DNA: TGTGCCAGCAGTACCACCGGGACAGGGTTAGGAAACACCATATATTTT.

This sequence joins TRBV11-2 and TRBJ2-3; 8 nucleotides line up with TRBD1. The J segment lost 1 base and the V segment lost 5 bases, leaving 5 bases of the junction unmatched. CDR3 size: 15 residues. Germline V gives CDR1 SGHAT, CDR2 FQNNGV. CDR3 sequence (DNA): TGTGCCAGCAGCCCCCCGGGACAGGGCACAGATACGCAGTATTTT. Translation gives CASSPPGQGTDTQYF.

The chain combines TRBV5-5 with TRBJ2-7; D is unclear. Germline-derived CDR1 and CDR2 are SGHKS and YYEKEE (reference sequence). The CDR3 has 15 residues. Trimming took off 3 bases at V and 4 bases at J, with 17 bases between the two ends. The DNA for the CDR3 is TGTGCCAGCAGCTCCCAAGCAAAGATAACTTACGAGCAGTACTTC. Translation gives CASSSQAKITYEQYF.

The chain couples TRBV7-2 to TRBJ2-3; D may be TRBD2 (6 bases). V was pared by 2 bases and J by 0 bases, with 9 bases between. This CDR3 contains 15 residues. Germline loops: CDR1 SGHTA, CDR2 FQGNSA. The CDR3 DNA reads as TGTGCCAGCAGCTTAATTGCGGGAAGCACAGATACGCAGTATTTT. This gives the protein CASSLIAGSTDTQYF.

This rearrangement joins TRBV27 to TRBJ2-5, with D uncertain. Germline CDR1 MNHEY, CDR2 SMNVEV (reference sequence). The CDR3 contains 13 residues. V was trimmed by 6 bases and J by 1 base, leaving 9 bases between them. The CDR3 here is CASSPYSQETQYF. CDR3 bases: TGTGCCAGCAGCCCTTACTCCCAAGAGACCCAGTACTTC.

The rearrangement links TRBV18 to TRBJ1-1; 8 bases fit TRBD1. The germline gives CDR1 KGHSH, CDR2 LQKENI. Trimming removed 0 bases from V and 4 bases from J; junction bases left unmatched: 4. This CDR3 comprises 15 residues. The CDR3 DNA reads TGTGCCAGCTCACCACCTAGCGGACAGGGCACTGAAGCTTTCTTT. Translating it yields CASSPPSGQGTEAFF.

This clone appeared a few times. V gene TRBV7-6 combines with J gene TRBJ2-2, with 8 bases matching TRBD1. The CDR3 is 16 residues long. Germline CDR1 reads SGHVS; CDR2 reads FNYEAQ. Trimming cost V 5 bases and J 2 bases; bases outside gene matches: 7. CDR3 in amino acids: CASSPRGQGNTGELFF. DNA for the CDR3: TGTGCCAGCAGCCCCAGAGGACAGGGAAACACCGGGGAGCTGTTTTTT.

This chain joins TRBV3-1 (or the pseudogene TRBV3-2) and TRBJ2-3, with 7 bases that match TRBD2. CDR1 and CDR2 (germline): LGHDT, YNNKEL (reference sequence). CDR3 length: 14 amino acids. With V trimmed by 5 bases and J by 1 base, 3 bases remained unmatched. The CDR3 DNA reads TGTGCCAGCAGCGTAAGCGGGGGCACAGATACGCAGTATTTT. The encoded protein is CASSVSGGTDTQYF.

This clone was seen just once. The chain is built from TRBV2 and TRBJ2-2, with 9 bases identical to TRBD1. The germline CDR1 and CDR2 sequences are SNHLY and FYNNEI. J gave up 5 bases and V 6 bases, and 7 bases lay outside the gene matches. This CDR3 contains 15 residues. CDR3 loop: CASSAGTGNTGELFF. The CDR3 bases are TGTGCCAGCAGCGCCGGGACAGGGAATACCGGGGAGCTGTTTTTT.

Regarding this clone: The identical CDR3 is also encoded by other nucleotide sequences in the sample. This chain links TRBV27 with TRBJ1-1; D is ambiguous. This CDR3 contains 14 residues. Trimming shortened V by 3 bases and J by 5 bases, and 13 bases separated the two germline ends. The germline V gene has CDR1 MNHEY and CDR2 SMNVEV (reference sequence). CDR3 residues: CASSLGRVVTEAFF. CDR3 sequence (DNA): TGTGCCAGCAGTTTGGGGAGGGTAGTAACTGAAGCTTTCTTT.

The chain is built from TRBV20-1 and TRBJ1-2, with D unclear. Germline V gene lookup returns CDR1 DFQATT and CDR2 SNEGSKA (reference sequence). The CDR3 is 10 amino acids. V lost 3 bases and J lost 3, with 2 bases in between. Here the CDR3 DNA reads TGCAGTGCTAGCGACTATGGCTACACCTTC. Its protein is CSASDYGYTF.

The CDR3 DNA reads as TGTGCCAGCCCGTCCCCTCAGGGGTACGAGCAGTACTTC. Translated, it gives CASPSPQGYEQYF. This chain uses TRBV6-5 with TRBJ2-7; D is possibly TRBD1 (6 bases). The V end lost 8 bases, the J end lost 4 bases, and 15 bases lay between the germline ends. The CDR3 loop spans 13 amino acids. CDR1 and CDR2 from the germline V gene are MNHEY and SVGAGI.

This clone occurred once. The V call is TRBV6-2 or TRBV6-3, the J call TRBJ1-6, with D perhaps matching TRBD1 (5 bases). V dropped 4 bases and J dropped 7 bases, with 5 bases sitting between them. Germline CDR1 and CDR2: MNHEY and SVGEGT. CDR3 length: 12 amino acids. CDR3 nucleotides: TGTGCCAGCAGTTGGACAAATTCACCCCTCCACTTT. Encoded protein: CASSWTNSPLHF.

V and J are TRBV9 and TRBJ2-1, with 12 bases lining up with TRBD2. The germline V gene encodes CDR1 SGDLS and CDR2 YYNGEE. The V and J ends lost 3 bases and 10 bases, in that order; junction bases with no gene match: 5. The CDR3 has 14 amino acids. The CDR3 region has the DNA TGTGCCAGCAGCGGGACTAGCGGGGCTGAGGAGCAGTTCTTC. Its translation is CASSGTSGAEEQFF.

CDR3 protein: CAWSGQHYGYTF. The CDR3 nucleotides read TGTGCCTGGAGTGGACAGCACTATGGCTACACCTTC. V and J are TRBV30 and TRBJ1-2; a possible D gene is TRBD1 (5 bases). The V gene's germline CDR1 is GTSNPN and CDR2 SVGIG (reference sequence). The CDR3 sequence is 12 residues long. With 1 base removed from V and 3 bases from J, the gap between germline ends came to 6 bases. Variable domain in full (rest from reference TRBV30 and TRBJ1-2): SQTIHQWPATLVQPVGSPLSLECTVEGTSNPNLYWYRQAAGRGLQLLFYSVGIGQISSEVPQNLSASRPQDRQFILSSKKLLLSDSGFYLCAWSGQHYGYTFGSGTRLTVV.

CDR3 nucleotides: TGTGCCAGCAGCGGACAGGGGGCAGGATCACCCCTCCACTTT. This encodes CASSGQGAGSPLHF. The chain carries TRBV7-2 and TRBJ1-6; 11 bases line up with TRBD1. Germline CDR1 and CDR2: SGHTA and FQGNSA. Unmatched junction bases numbered 4, after V lost 5 bases and J lost 10 bases. This CDR3 has 14 residues.

The J gene is TRBJ2-1, the V gene TRBV5-1, with 12 bases that match TRBD2. The V gene's germline CDR1 is SGHRS and CDR2 YFSETQ. This CDR3 has 16 residues. V dropped 4 bases and J dropped 7; count of bases not matched to a gene: 9. In DNA, the CDR3 is TGCGCCAGCAGCCAAAGGACTAGCGGGATTGGTAATGAGCAGTTCTTC. Translated: CASSQRTSGIGNEQFF.

For this clone: Other DNA sequences from this sample encode an identical CDR3 as well. As DNA, the CDR3 is TGCAGCGTTGAAGATCGGGGGAGGGGGGAGACCCAGTACTTC. Protein product: CSVEDRGRGETQYF. V gene TRBV29-1 combines with J gene TRBJ2-5; D is perhaps TRBD2 (7 bases). Per germline, CDR1 SQVTM and CDR2 ANQGSEA. The CDR3 runs 14 residues. With 0 bases removed from V and 5 bases from J, the gap between germline ends came to 13 bases.

The chain links TRBV19 to TRBJ2-7, with 8 nucleotides matching TRBD2. This CDR3 is built from 16 residues. Per the germline V gene, CDR1 is LNHDA and CDR2 is SQIVND (reference sequence). V shed 5 bases, J shed 4 bases, and the junction held 13 bases outside the gene matches. As DNA, the CDR3 is TGTGCCAGTAGTGTAGGACTAGCAGAAGGATTGTACGAGCAGTACTTC. This translates into CASSVGLAEGLYEQYF. Drawing the rest from reference TRBV19 and TRBJ2-7, the complete variable domain is DGGITQSPKYLFRKEGQNVTLSCEQNLNHDAMYWYRQDPGQGLRLIYYSQIVNDFQKGDIAEGYSVSREKKESFPLTVTSAQKNPTAFYLCASSVGLAEGLYEQYFGPGTRLTVT.

The chain employs TRBV18 and TRBJ2-3, with TRBD2 identical over 14 bases. Germline CDR1 reads KGHSH; CDR2 reads LQKENI. The V gene end was trimmed by 1 base and the J gene end by 6 bases; junction bases not matched to a gene: 3. The CDR3 has 16 residues. The CDR3 protein is CASSPLGTSGSDTQYF. The CDR3 DNA reads TGTGCCAGCTCACCACTGGGGACTAGCGGGAGTGATACGCAGTATTTT.

The chain combines TRBV29-1 with TRBJ1-4; no firm D call. Germline lookup yields CDR1 SQVTM and CDR2 ANQGSEA. Trimming removed 4 bases from V and 5 bases from J, with 11 bases in between. This CDR3 comprises 13 residues. This chain's CDR3 is CSVVSALNEKLFF. Written as DNA, the CDR3 is TGCAGCGTTGTTTCCGCGCTGAATGAAAAACTGTTTTTT.